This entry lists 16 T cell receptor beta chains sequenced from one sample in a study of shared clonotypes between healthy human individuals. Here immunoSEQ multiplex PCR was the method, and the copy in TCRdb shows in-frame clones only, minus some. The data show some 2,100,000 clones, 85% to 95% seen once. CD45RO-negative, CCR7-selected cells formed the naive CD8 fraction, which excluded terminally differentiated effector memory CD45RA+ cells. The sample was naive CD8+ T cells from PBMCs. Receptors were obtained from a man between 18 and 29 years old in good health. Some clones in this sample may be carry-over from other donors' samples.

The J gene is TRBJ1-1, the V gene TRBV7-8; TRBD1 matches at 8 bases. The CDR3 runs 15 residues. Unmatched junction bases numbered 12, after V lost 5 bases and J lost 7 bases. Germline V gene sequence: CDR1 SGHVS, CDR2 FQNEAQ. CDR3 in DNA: TGTGCCAGCAGCCAAGAACTCAGGGGGCTCCATGAAGCTTTCTTT. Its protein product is CASSQELRGLHEAFF.

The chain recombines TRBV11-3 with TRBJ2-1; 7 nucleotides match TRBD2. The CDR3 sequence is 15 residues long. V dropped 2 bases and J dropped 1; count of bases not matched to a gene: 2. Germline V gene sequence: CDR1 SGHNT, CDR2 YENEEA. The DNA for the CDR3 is TGTGCCAGCAGCTTAACGGGAGGTTCCTACAATGAGCAGTTCTTC. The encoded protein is CASSLTGGSYNEQFF.

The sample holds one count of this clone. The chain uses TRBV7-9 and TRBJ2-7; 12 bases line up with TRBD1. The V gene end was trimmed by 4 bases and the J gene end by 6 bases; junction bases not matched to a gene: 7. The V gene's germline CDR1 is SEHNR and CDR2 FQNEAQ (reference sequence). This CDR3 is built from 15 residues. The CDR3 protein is CASSSKGQGAVEQYF. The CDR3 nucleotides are TGTGCCAGCAGCTCGAAGGGACAGGGGGCGGTCGAGCAGTACTTC.

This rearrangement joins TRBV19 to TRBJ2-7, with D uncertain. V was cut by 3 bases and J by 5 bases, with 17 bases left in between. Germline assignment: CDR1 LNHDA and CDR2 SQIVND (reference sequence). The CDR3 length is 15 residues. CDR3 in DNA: TGTGCCAGTAGTATCGGACGGGCCCAGTTGAACGAGCAGTACTTC. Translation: CASSIGRAQLNEQYF.

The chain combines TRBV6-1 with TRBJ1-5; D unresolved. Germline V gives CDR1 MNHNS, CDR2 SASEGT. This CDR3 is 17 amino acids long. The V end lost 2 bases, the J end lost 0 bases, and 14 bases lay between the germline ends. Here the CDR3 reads CASSEPGLVNSNQPQHF. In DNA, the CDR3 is TGTGCCAGCAGTGAACCGGGCCTCGTCAATAGCAATCAGCCCCAGCATTTT.

CDR3 amino acids: CASSQDLEGASYEQYF. The CDR3 bases are TGCGCCAGCAGCCAAGATCTTGAGGGGGCGAGTTACGAGCAGTACTTC. The chain is built from TRBV4-3 and TRBJ2-7, with 7 bases identical to TRBD1. The CDR3 is 16 residues long. Germline lookup yields CDR1 LGHNA and CDR2 YSLEER. The trim removed 0 bases at V and 4 bases at J, leaving 9 bases unmatched.

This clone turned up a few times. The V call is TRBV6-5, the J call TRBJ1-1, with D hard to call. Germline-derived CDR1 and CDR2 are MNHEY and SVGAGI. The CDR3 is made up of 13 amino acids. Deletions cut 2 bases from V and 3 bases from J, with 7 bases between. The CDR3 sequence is CASSYNGDTEAFF. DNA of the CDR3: TGTGCCAGCAGTTACAACGGGGACACTGAAGCTTTCTTT.

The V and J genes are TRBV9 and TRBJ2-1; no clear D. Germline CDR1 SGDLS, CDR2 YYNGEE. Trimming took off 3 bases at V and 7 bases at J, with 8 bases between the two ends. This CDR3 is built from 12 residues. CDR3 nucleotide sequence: TGTGCCAGCAGCGCCGCGAGGAATGAGCAGTTCTTC. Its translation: CASSAARNEQFF. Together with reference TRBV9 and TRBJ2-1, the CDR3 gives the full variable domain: DSGVTQTPKHLITATGQRVTLRCSPRSGDLSVYWYQQSLDQGLQFLIQYYNGEERAKGNILERFSAQQFPDLHSELNLSSLELGDSALYFCASSAARNEQFFGPGTRLTVL.

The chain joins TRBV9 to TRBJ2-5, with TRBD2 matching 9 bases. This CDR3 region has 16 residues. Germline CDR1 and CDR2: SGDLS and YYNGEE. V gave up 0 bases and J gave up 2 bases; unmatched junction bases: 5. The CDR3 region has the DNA TGTGCCAGCAGCGTAGTACCTAGCGGGAAGCAAGAGACCCAGTACTTC. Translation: CASSVVPSGKQETQYF.

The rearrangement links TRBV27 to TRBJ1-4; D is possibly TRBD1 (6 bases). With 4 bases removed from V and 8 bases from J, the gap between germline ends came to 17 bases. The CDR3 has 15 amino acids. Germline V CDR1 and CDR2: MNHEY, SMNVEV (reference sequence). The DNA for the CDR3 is TGTGCCAGCAGTTGGTCAGGGGCTGGAAAGGAAAAACTGTTTTTT. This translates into CASSWSGAGKEKLFF.

The CDR3 protein is CASNLPSGRAELSEQYF. The DNA for the CDR3 is TGTGCCAGTAACCTCCCTAGCGGGAGGGCCGAGTTGTCCGAGCAGTACTTC. The V gene is TRBV19, the J gene TRBJ2-7, with 12 bases aligning to TRBD2. The CDR3 contains 17 residues. V lost 7 bases to trimming and J lost 6 bases; unmatched junction nucleotides: 16. From germline, CDR1 is LNHDA and CDR2 SQIVND (reference sequence).

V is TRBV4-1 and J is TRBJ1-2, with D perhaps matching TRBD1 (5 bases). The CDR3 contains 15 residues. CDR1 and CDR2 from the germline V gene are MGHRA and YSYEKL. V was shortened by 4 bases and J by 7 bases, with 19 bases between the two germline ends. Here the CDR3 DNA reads TGCGCCAGCAGCCTTAAGGAAGCCAGGGTTAGTGGCTACACCTTC. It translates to CASSLKEARVSGYTF.

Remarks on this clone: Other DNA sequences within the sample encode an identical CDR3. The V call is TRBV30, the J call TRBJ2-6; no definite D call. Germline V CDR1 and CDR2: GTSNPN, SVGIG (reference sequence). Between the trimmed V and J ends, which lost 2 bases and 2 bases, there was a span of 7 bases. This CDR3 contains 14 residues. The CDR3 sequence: CAWSPGAGANVLTF. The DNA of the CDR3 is TGTGCCTGGAGTCCTGGTGCTGGGGCCAACGTCCTGACTTTC.

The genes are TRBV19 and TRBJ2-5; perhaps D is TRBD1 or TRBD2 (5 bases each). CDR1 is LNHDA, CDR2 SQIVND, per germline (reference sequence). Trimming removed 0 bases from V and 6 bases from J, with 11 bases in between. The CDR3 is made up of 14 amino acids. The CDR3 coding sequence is TGTGCCAGTAGTATAGATCAACCGGGGCAGACCCAGTACTTC. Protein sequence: CASSIDQPGQTQYF.

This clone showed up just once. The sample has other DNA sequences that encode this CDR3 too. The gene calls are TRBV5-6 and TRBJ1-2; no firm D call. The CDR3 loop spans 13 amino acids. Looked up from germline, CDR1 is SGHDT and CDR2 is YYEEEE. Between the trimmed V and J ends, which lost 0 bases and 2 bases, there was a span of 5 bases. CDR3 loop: CASSLGENYGYTF. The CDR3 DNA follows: TGTGCCAGCAGCTTGGGGGAGAACTATGGCTACACCTTC.

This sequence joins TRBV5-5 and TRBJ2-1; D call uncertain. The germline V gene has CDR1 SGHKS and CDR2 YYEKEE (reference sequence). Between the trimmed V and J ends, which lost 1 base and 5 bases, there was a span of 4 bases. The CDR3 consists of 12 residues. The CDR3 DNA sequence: TGTGCCAGCAGCTTGCAAAACAATGAGCAGTTCTTC. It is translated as CASSLQNNEQFF.